These 10 T cell receptor beta chains were sequenced from one sample in a study of tumor-infiltrating lymphocytes in primary liver carcinoma. They got blood RNA out of unsorted whole blood and also pulled out germline DNA. Constant-region priming of about 500 ng total RNA yielded TCR beta cDNA. ARM-PCR, slightly modified, supplied the TCR beta libraries through three nested multiplex PCR rounds. Primers for the first two PCR rounds were TRBV1-TRBV30 forward primers and a C-beta reverse primer (roughly 10 cycles per round). TCRdb passed the multiplex PCR reads through MiXCR, listing each CDR3 protein once. Of about 210,000 distinct CDR3 sequences in the sample, about 61% were seen once. The material sequenced was peripheral blood. Receptors were obtained from a woman aged 60-70 years with primary liver carcinoma and hepatitis B virus infection.

V is TRBV12-3 or TRBV12-4 and J is TRBJ2-5; 9 nucleotides agree with TRBD2. The CDR3 runs to 17 residues. The V segment lost 4 bases and the J segment 2 bases; nucleotides outside the gene matches: 11. CDR3 region: CASSSTLAGDPQETQYF. The CDR3 bases are TGTGCCAGCAGTTCGACATTAGCGGGAGACCCTCAAGAGACCCAGTACTTC.

Regarding this clonotype: A read error may produce the germline difference seen at one junction end. V is TRBV18 and J is TRBJ1-1; 9 bases are a match to TRBD1. Germline loops: CDR1 KGHSH, CDR2 LQKENI. This CDR3 has 16 residues. The DNA for the CDR3 is TGTGCCACCTCACATTCCGGGACAGGGTCGAACACTGAAGCTTTCTTT. Residues: CATSHSGTGSNTEAFF.

This sequence joins TRBV5-6 and TRBJ2-7; 9 bases line up with TRBD1. Per the germline V gene, CDR1 is SGHDT and CDR2 is YYEEEE. The junction had 5 bases not matched to a gene; V was cut back by 2 bases and J by 2 bases. The CDR3 is made up of 15 amino acids. The CDR3 coding sequence is TGTGCCAGCAGCTTACCGGGACAGGGTCCCTACGAGCAGTACTTC. This codes for CASSLPGQGPYEQYF.

About this clonotype: The germline gene is not matched at one end of the junction; a read error may be the cause. This chain uses TRBV5-6 with TRBJ2-7; D gene uncertain. From germline, CDR1 is SGHDT and CDR2 YYEEEE. The CDR3 runs 14 residues. For the CDR3, the DNA is TGTGCCAGCTGCTTACCAACAATCATGAACGAGCAGTACTTC. It codes for CASCLPTIMNEQYF. The full variable domain, in which reference TRBV5-6 and TRBJ2-7 provide the parts outside the CDR3, is DAGVTQSPTHLIKTRGQQVTLRCSPKSGHDTVSWYQQALGQGPQFIFQYYEEEERQRGNFPDRFSGHQFPNYSSELNVNALLLGDSALYLCASCLPTIMNEQYFGPGTRLTVT.

The genes are TRBV5-6 and TRBJ1-4, with D possibly matching TRBD1 (5 bases). The CDR3 is made up of 15 amino acids. V was pared by 4 bases and J by 7 bases, with 17 bases between. CDR1 is SGHDT, CDR2 YYEEEE, per germline. The DNA for the CDR3 is TGTGCCAGCAGCGCGAGGAACTGGGGGAGTGAAAAACTGTTTTTT. It specifies CASSARNWGSEKLFF.

The V call is TRBV20-1, the J call TRBJ2-5; D is ambiguous. This CDR3 region has 14 residues. V dropped 4 bases and J dropped 5 bases, with 17 bases sitting between them. Germline CDR1 reads DFQATT; CDR2 reads SNEGSKA (reference sequence). DNA of the CDR3: TGCAGTGCTACAAATCGAAAACTGCGGGAGACCCAGTACTTC. It specifies CSATNRKLRETQYF.

Regarding this clonotype: Germline is not matched at one junction end, which may reflect a read error. The chain couples TRBV5-4 to TRBJ2-1; 8 nucleotides agree with TRBD2. Germline lookup yields CDR1 SGHNT and CDR2 YYREEE (reference sequence). This CDR3 is 19 amino acids long. The CDR3 loop reads CASSLRGLASTINYSEQFF. In nucleotides, the CDR3 is TGTGCCAGCAGCTTGCGAGGACTAGCCTCAACAATTAACTACAGTGAGCAGTTCTTC.

Of note for this clonotype: A much larger clone sits a single nucleotide away, making a read error possible. The chain has TRBV7-8 and TRBJ1-1; D is undetermined. The CDR3 has 14 amino acids. Trimming left V 8 bases short and J 5 bases short, with 18 bases between. CDR1 SGHVS and CDR2 FQNEAQ come from the germline V gene. The CDR3 bases are TGTGCCAGCTGCCTGACCCTAGCGGGGACTGAAGCTTTCTTT. Encoded protein: CASCLTLAGTEAFF.

To note about this clonotype: Its ends do not fully match the called genes, so a read error is possible. V is TRBV5-4 and J is TRBJ1-1; D is unclear. The CDR3 has 14 amino acids. CDR1 and CDR2 from the germline V gene are SGHNT and YYREEE (reference sequence). Written as DNA, the CDR3 is TGTGTCAGCAGCTTGTTTATACGGAGGACTGAAGCTTTCTTT. Translated: CVSSLFIRRTEAFF.

At least ten counts were recorded for this clonotype. This chain joins TRBV12-3 or TRBV12-4 and TRBJ1-3; D remains ambiguous. Trimming shortened V by 6 bases and J by 4 bases, and 10 bases separated the two germline ends. The CDR3 has 13 residues. CDR3 residues: CASRSTAGNTIYF. The DNA of the CDR3 is TGTGCCAGCAGAAGCACCGCAGGAAACACCATATATTTT.